The T cell receptor (beta chain) under discussion was sequenced for a study of blood T cell repertoires in COVID-19. In the study overall: Samples taken during acute and convalescent COVID-19 were collected in the United States, Italy and Spain. T cells, B-cell-depleted T cells, or PBMCs provided the cDNA or gDNA that served as material.

In the original workflow: Amplifying reference gene primers gave estimates of nucleated cell counts. Repertoires were generated with immunoSEQ multiplex PCR, while TCRdb's copy carries only in-frame clones and drops some. V, J and clone size are taken as reported in that table, and D and trimming were inferred from the DNA itself. The sample shows 150,000 to 200,000 clones, 70% to 90% of them seen only once. This CDR3 has 18 amino acids. Germline CDR1 is SEHNR and CDR2 is FQNEAQ (reference sequence). Trimming removed 5 bases from V and 2 bases from J, with 23 bases in between. Sequencing input: peripheral blood. This TCR derives from a man between 18 and 35 years old with acute or convalescent COVID-19. This rearrangement joins TRBV7-9 to TRBJ2-3, with D perhaps matching TRBD1 (6 bases). For the CDR3, the DNA is TGTGCCAGCAGCCAGACAAGGGGGAGACAGGAAAACACAGATACGCAGTATTTT. Residues: CASSQTRGRQENTDTQYF.